This T cell receptor (beta chain) was identified in a study of blood T cells in healthy people across ages. V dropped 6 bases and J dropped 8 bases, with 11 bases sitting between them. CDR1 is SGHTA, CDR2 FQGNSA, per germline. CDR3 length equals 12 residues. This clonotype was detected many times. Using a J-beta primer mix together with a sample-barcoded 5' primer, a second PCR was run for roughly 6 to 12 cycles. In TCRdb, the 5' RACE reads were re-called with MiXCR into one record per CDR3 protein. There are about 640,000 distinct CDR3 sequences in the sample; 45% to 65% occur only once, and roughly 34% lies in the top ten.

The chain has TRBV7-2 and TRBJ2-4; D unclear. This TCR was recovered from a man aged 60 to 75 in good health. Material: blood. CDR3: CASSDIRDIQYF. The CDR3 nucleotides are TGTGCCAGCAGTGACATACGGGACATTCAGTACTTC.